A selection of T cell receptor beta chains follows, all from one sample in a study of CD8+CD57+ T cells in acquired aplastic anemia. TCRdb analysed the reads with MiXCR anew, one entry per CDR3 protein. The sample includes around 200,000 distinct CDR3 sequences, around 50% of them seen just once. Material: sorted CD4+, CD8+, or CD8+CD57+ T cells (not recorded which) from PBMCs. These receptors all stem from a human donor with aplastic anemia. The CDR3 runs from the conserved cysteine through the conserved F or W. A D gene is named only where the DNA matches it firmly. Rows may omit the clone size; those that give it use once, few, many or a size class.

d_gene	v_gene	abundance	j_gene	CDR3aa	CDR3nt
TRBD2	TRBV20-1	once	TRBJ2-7	CSARLAGVREQYF	TGCAGTGCAAGACTAGCGGGAGTACGCGAGCAGTACTTC
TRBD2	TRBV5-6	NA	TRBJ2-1	CASSLVAGGDNEQFF	TGTGCCAGCAGCTTGGTAGCGGGGGGCGACAATGAGCAGTTCTTC
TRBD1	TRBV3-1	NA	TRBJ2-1	CASRLDKGARNEQFF	TGTGCCAGCAGACTCGACAAGGGGGCAAGGAATGAGCAGTTCTTC
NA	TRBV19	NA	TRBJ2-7	CASSIVWGLSYEQYF	TGTGCCAGTAGTATTGTGTGGGGACTGAGCTACGAGCAGTACTTC
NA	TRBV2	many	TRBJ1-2	CASSVLTDNYGYTF	TGTGCCAGCAGTGTTTTGACAGATAACTATGGCTACACCTTC
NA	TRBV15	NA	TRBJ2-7	CATSSGTDWSEQYF	TGTGCCACCAGCAGCGGGACCGATTGGTCTGAGCAGTACTTC
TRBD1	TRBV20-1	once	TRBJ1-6	CSAPIPGQGMTPLHF	TGCAGTGCGCCGATTCCGGGACAGGGGATGACACCCCTCCACTTT
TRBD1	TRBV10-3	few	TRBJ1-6	CAISEFSDRDSPLHF	TGTGCCATCAGTGAATTTTCGGACAGGGATTCACCCCTCCACTTT
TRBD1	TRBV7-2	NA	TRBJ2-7	CASSLGWDRVYEQYF	TGTGCCAGCAGCTTAGGATGGGACAGGGTCTACGAGCAGTACTTC
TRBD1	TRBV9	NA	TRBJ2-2	CASSVGTDTGELFF	TGTGCCAGCAGCGTCGGGACAGACACCGGGGAGCTGTTTTTT
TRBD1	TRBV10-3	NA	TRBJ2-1	CAMSLQGYEQFF	TGTGCCATGAGTTTACAGGGGTATGAGCAGTTCTTC
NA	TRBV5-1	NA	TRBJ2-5	CASSLSRAQETQYF	TGCGCCAGCAGTCTATCTCGGGCCCAAGAGACCCAGTACTTC
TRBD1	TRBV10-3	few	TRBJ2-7	CAIRSGTVDYEQYF	TGTGCCATCAGATCCGGGACAGTAGACTACGAGCAGTACTTC
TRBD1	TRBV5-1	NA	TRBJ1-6	CASSSGQTESPLRF	TGCGCCAGCAGTTCGGGACAGACGGAGTCACCCCTCCGCTTT
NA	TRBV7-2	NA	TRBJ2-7	CASSLAPRASEQYF	TGTGCCAGCAGCTTAGCCCCCCGGGCATCCGAGCAGTACTTC
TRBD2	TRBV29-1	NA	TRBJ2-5	CSVGLEQETQYF	TGCAGCGTCGGACTAGAACAAGAGACCCAGTACTTC
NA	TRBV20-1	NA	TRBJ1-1	CSANDLREAFF	TGCAGTGCTAATGATCTTCGTGAAGCTTTCTTT
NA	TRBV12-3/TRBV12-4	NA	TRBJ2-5	CASSFRDTGLRGLVDQYF	TGTGCCAGCAGTTTCCGCGACACCGGTTTACGGGGATTGGTTGACCAGTACTTC
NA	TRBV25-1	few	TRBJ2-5	CASSDQTDQETQYF	TGTGCCAGCAGTGACCAGACAGACCAAGAGACCCAGTACTTC
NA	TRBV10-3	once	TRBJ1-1	CVISGRVPNTEAFF	TGTGTCATCAGTGGACGCGTACCGAACACTGAAGCTTTCTTT
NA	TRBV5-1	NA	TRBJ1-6	CASSSTSRRESPLHF	TGCGCCAGCAGCTCGACTTCTCGGAGGGAGTCACCCCTCCACTTT
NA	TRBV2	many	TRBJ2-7	CASNQGWEQYF	TGTGCCAGCAACCAGGGGTGGGAGCAGTACTTC
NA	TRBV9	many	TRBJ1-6	CASSVSAASRGSPLHF	TGTGCCAGCAGCGTTTCGGCCGCCTCAAGGGGCTCACCCCTCCACTTT
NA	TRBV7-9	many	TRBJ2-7	CASSLTGNTYEQYF	TGTGCCAGCAGCTTAACGGGCAACACCTACGAGCAGTACTTC
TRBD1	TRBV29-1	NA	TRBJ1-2	CGAVHGTGNGYTF	TGCGGCGCGGTACACGGGACAGGGAATGGCTACACCTTC
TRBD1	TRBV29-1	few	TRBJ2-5	CSVDPGQGETQYF	TGCAGCGTCGACCCGGGACAGGGGGAGACCCAGTACTTC
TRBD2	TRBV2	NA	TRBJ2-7	CASSEVTSGRYEQYF	TGTGCCAGCAGTGAAGTGACTAGCGGGAGATACGAGCAGTACTTC
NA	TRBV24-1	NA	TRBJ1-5	CATSERAGQPQHF	TGTGCCACCAGTGAAAGGGCAGGCCAGCCCCAGCATTTT
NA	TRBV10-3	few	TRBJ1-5	CAISGTAAQPQHF	TGTGCCATCAGTGGGACCGCAGCTCAGCCCCAGCATTTT
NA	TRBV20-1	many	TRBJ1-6	CSARHRRQIWCSPLHF	TGCAGTGCCCGACACAGACGTCAGATTTGGTGTTCACCCCTCCACTTT
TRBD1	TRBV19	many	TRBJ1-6	CASTGGNSPLHF	TGTGCCAGTACAGGGGGTAATTCACCCCTCCACTTT
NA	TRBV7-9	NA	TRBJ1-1	CASSLVGGTTEAFF	TGTGCCAGCAGCTTAGTCGGAGGGACAACTGAAGCTTTCTTT
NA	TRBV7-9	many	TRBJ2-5	CASSLLASGGQETQYF	TGTGCCAGCAGCTTACTTGCCAGCGGGGGACAGGAGACCCAGTACTTC
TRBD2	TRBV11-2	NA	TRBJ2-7	CASSLEALADYEQYF	TGTGCCAGCAGCTTAGAGGCACTAGCGGACTACGAGCAGTACTTC
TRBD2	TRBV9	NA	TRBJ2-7	CASSPSTSGSKYEQYF	TGTGCCAGCAGCCCATCGACTAGCGGGAGTAAGTACGAGCAGTACTTC
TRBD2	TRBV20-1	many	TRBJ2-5	CSARLGGGNSETQYF	TGCAGTGCTAGATTGGGGGGGGGAAATAGTGAGACCCAGTACTTC
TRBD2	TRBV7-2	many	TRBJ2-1	CASSLAGDNEQFF	TGTGCCAGCAGCTTGGCGGGGGACAATGAGCAGTTCTTC
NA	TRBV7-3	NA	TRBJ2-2	CASSLISPGELFF	TGTGCCAGCAGCTTGATTTCCCCCGGGGAGCTGTTTTTT
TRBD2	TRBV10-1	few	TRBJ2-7	CASSEITSGRTSSYEQYF	TGCGCCAGCAGTGAAATTACTAGCGGGAGGACCTCCTCCTACGAGCAGTACTTC
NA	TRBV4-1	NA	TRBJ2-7	CASSHGGPYEQYF	TGCGCCAGCAGCCATGGGGGCCCCTACGAGCAGTACTTC